This is a list of T cell receptor beta chains from one sample in a study of CD8 T cells in ankylosing spondylitis. Using its own MiXCR run on the 5' RACE reads, TCRdb lists one record per CDR3 protein. The table records hundreds of thousands of distinct CDR3 sequences, approximately 20% of them present only once. The sequencing input was blood, either unsorted or a sorted T cell fraction (not recorded which). The receptors originated from a male donor with ankylosing spondylitis. CDR3s include the opening cysteine and the closing phenylalanine or tryptophan. D genes are given only for firm matches. Not every row has a clone size; where given, it reads once, few, many or a size class.

clone size	V gene	D gene	J gene	CDR3 DNA	CDR3 protein
few	TRBV7-9	NA	TRBJ1-6	TGTGCCAGCACCCTCGGTCAGACTAATTCACCCCTCCACTTT	CASTLGQTNSPLHF
few	TRBV7-9	TRBD2	TRBJ2-3	TGTGCCAGCAGCTCTGGGACTAGCGGGGATACGCAGTATTTT	CASSSGTSGDTQYF
NA	TRBV11-1	TRBD2	TRBJ2-5	TGTGCCAGCAGCTTATACGGCGGGGGGCTCTCCGAGACCCAGTACTTC	CASSLYGGGLSETQYF
NA	TRBV20-1	NA	TRBJ2-7	TGCAGTGCGAGGACAGTTTTGACCTACGAGCAGTACTTC	CSARTVLTYEQYF
NA	TRBV5-1	TRBD1	TRBJ1-3	TGCGCCAGCAGCGGCAGGGGGCTCGGAAACACCATATATTTT	CASSGRGLGNTIYF
many	TRBV29-1	TRBD2	TRBJ2-2	TGCAGCGTTGATGGGGGGGTTTCGACCGGGGAGCTGTTTTTT	CSVDGGVSTGELFF
NA	TRBV6-1	NA	TRBJ2-5	TGTGCCAGCAAACTCACCCCTGGGGGGGAGACCCAGTACTTC	CASKLTPGGETQYF
NA	TRBV27	NA	TRBJ2-2	TGTGCCAGCACTTCCACCGGGGAGCTGTTTTTT	CASTSTGELFF
NA	TRBV6-5	NA	TRBJ2-7	TGTGCCAGCAGTTACTCGAACTCACCCTACGAGCAGTACTTC	CASSYSNSPYEQYF
many	TRBV12-3/TRBV12-4	NA	TRBJ2-3	TGTGCCAGCAGTTCCGGCACAGATACGCAGTATTTT	CASSSGTDTQYF
few	TRBV9	TRBD2	TRBJ2-1	TGTGCCAGCAGCGTAGAGGGACTATCTTACAATGAGCAGTTCTTC	CASSVEGLSYNEQFF
many	TRBV7-8	NA	TRBJ2-3	TGTGCCAGCAGCTTAGAAGGGCTAGCAGATACGCAGTATTTT	CASSLEGLADTQYF
NA	TRBV4-1	TRBD1	TRBJ1-3	TGCGCCAGCAGCCACCTGACAGGGGCTGGAAACACCATATATTTT	CASSHLTGAGNTIYF
NA	TRBV7-9	NA	TRBJ2-5	TGTGCCAGCAGCGTAGAGGGAGAGACCCAGTACTTC	CASSVEGETQYF
NA	TRBV27	NA	TRBJ2-1	TGTGCCAGCAGTTTATCAGGAGGGGGCAATGAGCAGTTCTTC	CASSLSGGGNEQFF
NA	TRBV6-1	NA	TRBJ2-1	TGTGCCAGCAGTGAAGACTCCGGCTCCTACAATGAGCAGTTCTTC	CASSEDSGSYNEQFF
few	TRBV14	TRBD1	TRBJ2-1	TGTGCCAGCAGCCTTTGGGGGACAGGAGTCTACAATGAGCAGTTCTTC	CASSLWGTGVYNEQFF
few	TRBV5-1	NA	TRBJ2-7	TGCGCCAGCAGCTTGGAACCAGGATTCGAGCAGTACTTC	CASSLEPGFEQYF
few	TRBV29-1	NA	TRBJ1-2	TGCAGCGTTGAAGACCCGGGACGGGCCCTCATCTACCGAGGCTACACCTTC	CSVEDPGRALIYRGYTF
few	TRBV6-1	NA	TRBJ2-1	TGTGCCACCTTGGACACGAGCTCCTACAATGAGCAGTTCTTC	CATLDTSSYNEQFF
few	TRBV21-1	NA	TRBJ2-1	TGTGCCAGCAGCACCCCTACCCCGGGAAGTCAGACAGAAACACTCACCAATGAGCAGTTCTTC	CASSTPTPGSQTETLTNEQFF
NA	TRBV28	TRBD1	TRBJ2-3	TGTGCCAGCAGCTGGGACAGGGGTTTTACAGATACGCAGTATTTT	CASSWDRGFTDTQYF
few	TRBV6-5	TRBD2	TRBJ2-7	TGTGCCAGCAGTTGGTCAGCGGGGCACTACGAGCAGTACTTC	CASSWSAGHYEQYF
NA	TRBV30	NA	TRBJ2-1	TGTGCCTGGAGTAGGAGAGGAGAGCAGTTCTTC	CAWSRRGEQFF
NA	TRBV4-1	NA	TRBJ2-7	TGCGCCAGCAGCCAAGATACGGGTTCCCCCCTTTACGAGCAGTACTTC	CASSQDTGSPLYEQYF
few	TRBV6-5	NA	TRBJ2-7	TGTGCCAGCAGTTATACAGGCGCCTACGAGCAGTACTTC	CASSYTGAYEQYF
NA	TRBV4-3	NA	TRBJ2-1	TGCGCCAGCAGCGAAGTGCGATTCGACTATGAGCAGTTCTTC	CASSEVRFDYEQFF
few	TRBV3-1	NA	TRBJ2-3	TGTGCCAGCAGCCAGGGGGGGCCGGGAGATACGCAGTATTTT	CASSQGGPGDTQYF
few	TRBV7-9	NA	TRBJ2-3	TGTGCCAGCACTCGGGGCGCAGATACGCAGTATTTT	CASTRGADTQYF
NA	TRBV28	NA	TRBJ2-5	TGTGCCAGCAGTTTATATGGGGGTTTGGGGGAGACCCAGTACTTC	CASSLYGGLGETQYF
NA	TRBV27	TRBD2	TRBJ2-1	TGTGCCAGCAGTGAATTTAGCGGGAGCTCGTCGTGGAATGAGCAGTTCTTC	CASSEFSGSSSWNEQFF
few	TRBV2	NA	TRBJ2-5	TGTGCCATCCCGGCCGGGCTAGGGGGGGAGACCCAGTACTTC	CAIPAGLGGETQYF
many	TRBV29-1	NA	TRBJ2-1	TGCAGCGTTGAAGGGGGGCGGGAACTTGATGTCAATGAGCAGTTCTTC	CSVEGGRELDVNEQFF
many	TRBV5-1	NA	TRBJ1-1	TGCGCCAGCAGCCCGATAGTGAACACTGAAGCTTTCTTT	CASSPIVNTEAFF
many	TRBV5-1	TRBD2	TRBJ2-7	TGCGCCAGCAGCCTCAATCTCGGGACTAGCGGGTACTACGAGCAGTACTTC	CASSLNLGTSGYYEQYF
few	TRBV10-3	NA	TRBJ1-5	TGTGCCATCGGGGACTCCCGCAATCAGCCCCAGCATTTT	CAIGDSRNQPQHF
many	TRBV29-1	TRBD1	TRBJ2-1	TGCAGCGTTGAAGGCCTCATGAGGACAGGGATTTCTAATGAGCAGTTCTTC	CSVEGLMRTGISNEQFF
many	TRBV6-5	NA	TRBJ2-7	TGTGCCAGCAGTTACTCGACCCGCCCGGGACGCGAGATCTACGAGCAGTACTTC	CASSYSTRPGREIYEQYF
NA	TRBV7-9	TRBD2	TRBJ2-1	TGTGCCAGCAGCTTAGGGCGGGGGGGGCCCAACAATGAGCAGTTCTTC	CASSLGRGGPNNEQFF
NA	TRBV7-2	TRBD1	TRBJ1-1	TGTGCCAGCAGCTTAGTGCCACAGGGGGAGGCTTTCTTT	CASSLVPQGEAFF